The 7 T cell receptor beta chains below all came from one sample that was sequenced in a study of T cell repertoires in cytomegalovirus infection. Using its own MiXCR run on the reads, TCRdb lists one record per CDR3 protein. Of 450,000 to 550,000 distinct CDR3 sequences detected, 15% to 20% appear once; the ten largest clones hold 20% to 30%. The sample comprised CD8+ T cells from PBMCs. Receptor source: a human donor in good health (CMV status not recorded). Some clones in this sample may be carry-over from other donors' samples.

This clonotype was seen many times. The gene calls are TRBV27 and TRBJ1-3; unclear D gene. The germline CDR1 and CDR2 sequences are MNHEY and SMNVEV (reference sequence). The CDR3 loop spans 13 amino acids. The V end lost 5 bases, the J end lost 7 bases, and 12 bases lay between the germline ends. DNA for the CDR3: TGTGCCAGCAGTCCCGGCACCGGGAACACCATATATTTT. The encoded protein is CASSPGTGNTIYF.

This clonotype came up many times. The gene calls are TRBV28 and TRBJ2-5, with TRBD2 identical over 8 bases. The CDR3 is 13 residues long. Germline values: CDR1 MDHEN, CDR2 SYDVKM. Germline trimming cut 9 bases from V and 5 bases from J; bases unmatched to any gene: 8. The CDR3 DNA reads TGTGCCAGTCGAGCGGGGGCGGGGGAGACCCAGTACTTC. This codes for CASRAGAGETQYF.

The V and J genes are TRBV20-1 and TRBJ2-1; 7 nucleotides agree with TRBD1. Trimming took 3 bases from V and 0 from J; bases not matched to a gene: 14. The CDR3 contains 18 residues. Germline V CDR1 and CDR2: DFQATT, SNEGSKA (reference sequence). CDR3 region: CSASGTQGLGSSYNEQFF. In DNA, the CDR3 is TGCAGTGCTAGCGGAACACAGGGGTTGGGGAGCTCCTACAATGAGCAGTTCTTC.

This clonotype has more than one count but fewer than ten. This chain links TRBV6-6 with TRBJ2-1, with 10 bases identical to TRBD2. The trim removed 7 bases at V and 9 bases at J, leaving 12 bases unmatched. The CDR3 runs 15 residues. Per the germline V gene, CDR1 is MNHNY and CDR2 is SVGAGI (reference sequence). The CDR3 sequence is CASTMSSGRGVEQFF. DNA of the CDR3: TGTGCCAGCACTATGTCTAGCGGGAGAGGTGTTGAGCAGTTCTTC.

The gene calls are TRBV7-9 and TRBJ2-2; 13 bases fit TRBD2. CDR3 length: 15 residues. Germline V gene sequence: CDR1 SEHNR, CDR2 FQNEAQ (reference sequence). The ends lost 6 bases at V and 6 bases at J; junction bases unmatched: 4. DNA for the CDR3: TGTGCCAGCAGTTTGACTAGCGGGGGGCCCGGGGAGCTGTTTTTT. Translating it yields CASSLTSGGPGELFF. Based on the CDR3 plus reference TRBV7-9 and TRBJ2-2, the full variable domain is DTGVSQNPRHKITKRGQNVTFRCDPISEHNRLYWYRQTLGQGPEFLTYFQNEAQLEKSRLLSDRFSAERPKGSFSTLEIQRTEQGDSAMYLCASSLTSGGPGELFFGEGSRLTVL.

CDR3 DNA sequence: TGTGCCAGCACCCACAGGGGTGGGTACGAGCAGTACTTC. Amino acid sequence: CASTHRGGYEQYF. V usage is TRBV6-1 and J usage is TRBJ2-7; TRBD1 aligns across 7 bases. Germline V lookup: CDR1 MNHNS, CDR2 SASEGT. V was clipped by 7 bases and J by 4 bases; unmatched bases: 7. CDR3 length: 13 amino acids.

This clonotype was detected a few times. The rearrangement links TRBV10-3 to TRBJ1-3; the D gene is possibly TRBD1 (6 bases). Germline CDR1 and CDR2: ENHRY and SYGVKD. The CDR3 covers 12 residues. The CDR3 nucleotides read TGTGTCGCCGTAGGGGGAGGAAACACCATATATTTT. Its protein product is CVAVGGGNTIYF.